This record covers a single T cell receptor (beta chain). The source of the sample is a study of blood T cell repertoires in COVID-19. Overall study: COVID-19 samples collected from the United States, Italy and Spain covered acute and convalescent phases. In each case, the material was cDNA or gDNA derived from T cells, B-cell-depleted T cells, or PBMCs.

As originally analysed: Amplification of reference gene primers provided the estimated nucleated cell counts. The method was immunoSEQ multiplex PCR; TCRdb's version includes in-frame clones alone and lacks a portion of them. Clone size and V and J calls were adopted from that table, with D and trimming inferred from the DNA. The sample lists a few hundred thousand clones; 86% were seen once. The CDR3 has 16 residues. V lost 0 bases and J lost 2, with 12 bases in between. The V gene's germline CDR1 is SGHAT and CDR2 FQNNGV. The gene calls are TRBV11-2 and TRBJ2-3; D is perhaps TRBD1 (5 bases). The clonotype comes from a woman between 50 and 59 years old with COVID-19, enrolled during active disease. The sequenced material came from peripheral blood. CDR3 protein: CASSLDLGQPTDTQYF. In DNA, the CDR3 is TGTGCCAGCAGCTTAGATCTAGGACAACCCACAGATACGCAGTATTTT.